One and the same sample provided the 29 T cell receptor beta chains below, sequenced in a study of spatial heterogeneity in lung cancer (dated by TCRdb to the late 2010s). Library generation was performed with 5' RACE. The sequencing machine was a NextSeq 500. The raw public data were reprocessed by TCRdb itself: fastp quality trimming at Q25, MiXCR clonotype calling, in-frame beta chains only. Rows are combined by CDR3 protein, so each entry shows the most common genes and DNA. This sample has roughly 120,000 distinct CDR3 sequences in its table, and roughly an eighth of those were observed once. Approximately 16% of the sample rests with the top ten. The time point label, read with the paper, signifies: blood at routine non-recurrence follow-up after resection. Whole RNA extracted from tumor and nontumor lung tissue, or from cryopreserved PBMC samples, was used for TCR sequencing without cell sorting.

This material consisted of PBMCs, taken at follow-up. Every receptor here comes from a male donor with early-stage non-small cell lung cancer.

The chain recombines TRBV12-3 or TRBV12-4 with TRBJ1-1; 9 bases match TRBD1. The CDR3 contains 15 residues. The V gene end was trimmed by 3 bases and the J gene end by 1 base; junction bases not matched to a gene: 3. The CDR3 region is CASSFGTGRNTEAFF. CDR3 sequence (DNA): TGTGCCAGCAGTTTTGGGACAGGGAGGAACACTGAAGCTTTCTTT.

This clonotype was picked up a small number of times. The genes are TRBV5-4 and TRBJ2-1, with 12 bases that match TRBD2. The CDR3 covers 17 residues. Trimming removed 4 bases from V and 1 base from J; junction bases left unmatched: 6. In germline, CDR1 is SGHNT, CDR2 YYREEE (reference sequence). Here the CDR3 DNA reads TGTGCCAGCAGCCCATCTAGCGGGGGGGAGTCCTACAATGAGCAGTTCTTC. Amino acid sequence: CASSPSSGGESYNEQFF.

This clonotype was seen many times. The CDR3 region is CASSGGGSHNEQFF. CDR3 DNA: TGTGCCAGCAGCGGTGGGGGGTCCCACAATGAGCAGTTCTTC. The J gene is TRBJ2-1, the V gene TRBV7-9; a weak D match, TRBD2 (6 bases). V was cut by 5 bases and J by 5 bases, with 13 bases left in between. The CDR3 runs to 14 residues. Germline loops: CDR1 SEHNR, CDR2 FQNEAQ (reference sequence).

This rearrangement joins TRBV18 to TRBJ2-2, with 7 bases identical to TRBD1. V lost 0 bases and J lost 5; bases outside the gene matches: 12. The CDR3 sequence is 18 residues long. Looked up from germline, CDR1 is KGHSH and CDR2 is LQKENI. Here the CDR3 DNA reads TGTGCCAGCTCACCACCGCCAGGGGGATTGAATTGGACCGGGGAGCTGTTTTTT. Its translation: CASSPPPGGLNWTGELFF. The variable domain in full, completed from reference TRBV18 and TRBJ2-2, reads NAGVMQNPRHLVRRRGQEARLRCSPMKGHSHVYWYRQLPEEGLKFMVYLQKENIIDESGMPKERFSAEFPKEGPSILRIQQVVRGDSAAYFCASSPPPGGLNWTGELFFGEGSRLTVL.

A few counts support this clonotype. The rearrangement joins TRBV15 to TRBJ1-4; the D gene is possibly TRBD1 (6 bases). The CDR3 runs to 17 residues. Deletions cut 0 bases from V and 0 bases from J, with 11 bases between. Per germline, CDR1 LNHNV and CDR2 YYDKDF (reference sequence). Written as DNA, the CDR3 is TGTGCCACCAGCAGAGAAGCAGGGGACGCAACTAATGAAAAACTGTTTTTT. Its protein product is CATSREAGDATNEKLFF.

This chain uses TRBV7-3 with TRBJ1-1; a weak D match, TRBD1 (5 bases). This CDR3 region has 15 residues. The germline V and J ends were trimmed by 0 bases and 1 base, with 9 bases remaining between them. Per germline, CDR1 SGHTA and CDR2 FQGTGA. This chain's CDR3 is CASSLTSGRNTEAFF. The CDR3 region has the DNA TGTGCCAGCAGCTTAACGTCAGGGAGGAACACTGAAGCTTTCTTT.

The V call is TRBV20-1, the J call TRBJ2-5; D unresolved. V lost 6 bases to trimming and J lost 3 bases, with 8 bases between them. This CDR3 is built from 11 residues. The germline CDR1 and CDR2 sequences are DFQATT and SNEGSKA (reference sequence). CDR3 DNA: TGCAGTGCGAAGACTGAAGAGACCCAGTACTTC. Its translation is CSAKTEETQYF.

The CDR3 nucleotides read TGTGCCAGCTCACCCCCGACACGGGCCAATGAGCAGTTCTTC. Encoded protein: CASSPPTRANEQFF. The J gene is TRBJ2-1, the V gene TRBV18; no clear D. The V end lost 3 bases, the J end lost 6 bases, and 12 bases lay between the germline ends. This CDR3 contains 14 residues. Germline V gene lookup returns CDR1 KGHSH and CDR2 LQKENI.

In this sample, this clonotype turned up a few times. The chain recombines TRBV7-2 with TRBJ1-1, with D possibly being TRBD1 (5 bases). V was shortened by 2 bases and J by 6 bases, with 10 bases between the two germline ends. This CDR3 is built from 13 residues. Germline V gene data show CDR1 as SGHTA and CDR2 as FQGNSA. In nucleotides, the CDR3 is TGTGCCAGCAGCTTATCAGGGATGGCTGAAGCTTTCTTT. Translating gives CASSLSGMAEAFF.

This chain connects TRBV27 to TRBJ1-5; D unresolved. Per germline, CDR1 MNHEY and CDR2 SMNVEV (reference sequence). V was trimmed by 2 bases and J by 2 bases, leaving 7 bases between them. CDR3 length equals 14 residues. The CDR3: CASSLKHRNQPQHF. The CDR3 nucleotides read TGTGCCAGCAGTTTAAAACACCGCAATCAGCCCCAGCATTTT.

In its sample, this clonotype was seen a few times. This rearrangement joins TRBV20-1 to TRBJ1-1; 9 bases are shared with TRBD1. The CDR3 contains 18 residues. Germline V gives CDR1 DFQATT, CDR2 SNEGSKA (reference sequence). Germline trimming cut 0 bases from V and 4 bases from J; bases unmatched to any gene: 15. The CDR3 loop is CSARDLRGQGSGFTEAFF. DNA for the CDR3: TGCAGTGCTAGAGATCTAAGGGGACAGGGATCAGGGTTCACTGAAGCTTTCTTT.

This clonotype was observed at least ten times. The rearrangement joins TRBV21-1 to TRBJ1-5; TRBD1 is the table's D call and was not checked against the DNA. TRBV21-1 is an annotated pseudogene. There are 16 residues in the CDR3. CDR3 residues: CASSKRRGKGDQPQHF. The CDR3 nucleotides read TGTGCCAGCAGCAAGAGGAGGGGAAAGGGAGACCAGCCCCAGCATTTT.

The rearrangement links TRBV28 to TRBJ1-5, with D possibly being TRBD1 (5 bases). CDR1 and CDR2 from the germline V gene are MDHEN and SYDVKM. V lost 5 bases to trimming and J lost 6 bases, with 20 bases between them. The CDR3 loop spans 16 amino acids. The CDR3 region has the DNA TGTGCCAGCAGTCCCTCCGGCGGGGCTGGGCCTCAGCCCCAGCATTTT. It encodes CASSPSGGAGPQPQHF.

This clonotype was seen more than once but under ten times. The V gene is TRBV5-4, the J gene TRBJ2-7; TRBD2 matches at 7 bases. V dropped 6 bases and J dropped 7; count of bases not matched to a gene: 7. The germline CDR1 and CDR2 sequences are SGHNT and YYREEE (reference sequence). This CDR3 is 12 amino acids long. Here the CDR3 reads CASTSTGREQYF. CDR3 coding DNA: TGTGCCAGCACCTCGACCGGGAGGGAGCAGTACTTC. Looking up the rest from reference TRBV5-4 and TRBJ2-7 gives the full variable domain: ETGVTQSPTHLIKTRGQQVTLRCSSQSGHNTVSWYQQALGQGPQFIFQYYREEENGRGNFPPRFSGLQFPNYSSELNVNALELDDSALYLCASTSTGREQYFGPGTRLTVT.

This clonotype was counted many times. The chain recombines TRBV29-1 with TRBJ1-4; D is perhaps TRBD1 (6 bases). Trimming cost V 3 bases and J 7 bases, with 12 bases left between them. Germline-derived CDR1 and CDR2 are SQVTM and ANQGSEA. The CDR3 contains 13 residues. The CDR3 spells CSVDGGAGEKLFF. CDR3 nucleotide sequence: TGCAGCGTTGATGGGGGGGCCGGTGAAAAACTGTTTTTT.

The DNA for the CDR3 is TGTGCCAGCAGTTTAACAGGGGCAGATACGCAGTATTTT. It codes for CASSLTGADTQYF. V usage is TRBV28 and J usage is TRBJ2-3; TRBD1 matches at 7 bases. J was trimmed by 4 bases and V by 2 bases; bases with no gene match: 0. The germline CDR1 and CDR2 sequences are MDHEN and SYDVKM. The CDR3 spans 13 residues.

This clonotype was recorded many times. The chain links TRBV19 to TRBJ2-2; D call uncertain. From germline, CDR1 is LNHDA and CDR2 SQIVND (reference sequence). V lost 8 bases and J lost 7, with 5 bases in between. The CDR3 runs 10 residues. CDR3 bases: TGTGCCAGTTCTAGCGGGGAGCTGTTTTTT. It translates to CASSSGELFF.

In this sample, this clonotype turned up many times. This chain connects TRBV29-1 to TRBJ1-2; D gene ambiguous. Germline CDR1 reads SQVTM; CDR2 reads ANQGSEA. The germline V and J ends were trimmed by 4 bases and 3 bases, with 9 bases remaining between them. This CDR3 contains 12 residues. CDR3 nucleotides: TGCAGCGTTGCCAGGACGGACTATGGCTACACCTTC. It encodes CSVARTDYGYTF.

J is TRBJ2-7 and V is TRBV28; 7 bases align to TRBD1. Germline CDR1 is MDHEN and CDR2 is SYDVKM. This CDR3 has 13 residues. The V and J ends lost 8 bases and 5 bases, in that order; junction bases with no gene match: 9. The CDR3 spells CASLSGTEDEQYF. The CDR3, as DNA: TGTGCCAGCCTCTCCGGGACAGAGGACGAGCAGTACTTC.

The chain joins TRBV4-2 to TRBJ1-2; 9 nucleotides match TRBD1. CDR1 and CDR2 from the germline V gene are LGHNA and YNFKEQ. V shed 5 bases and J 6 bases; nucleotides not matched to a gene: 4. This CDR3 comprises 13 residues. CDR3 nucleotides: TGTGCCAGCAGCTACGGACAGGGGAATGGCTACACCTTC. Protein product: CASSYGQGNGYTF.

This clonotype was seen at least ten times. V and J are TRBV27 and TRBJ2-1; 7 nucleotides match TRBD1. Per the germline V gene, CDR1 is MNHEY and CDR2 is SMNVEV (reference sequence). V was pared by 6 bases and J by 0 bases, with 5 bases of the junction left unmatched. The CDR3 spans 15 residues. The CDR3 nucleotides are TGTGCCAGCAGGGCGACAGGGTTCTCCTACAATGAGCAGTTCTTC. It translates to CASRATGFSYNEQFF.

This chain links TRBV20-1 with TRBJ1-1; 7 bases agree with TRBD1. V was clipped by 2 bases and J by 5 bases; unmatched bases: 2. The CDR3 runs to 12 residues. Germline CDR1 DFQATT, CDR2 SNEGSKA (reference sequence). The CDR3 here is CSARQQGTEAFF. The CDR3 DNA is TGCAGTGCTAGACAACAGGGGACTGAAGCTTTCTTT.

The chain combines TRBV28 with TRBJ1-1; D might be TRBD1 (6 bases). CDR1 is MDHEN, CDR2 SYDVKM, per germline. Trimming pared 4 bases from V and 1 base from J, leaving 13 bases between. This CDR3 region has 15 residues. In nucleotides, the CDR3 is TGTGCCAGCAGTTCAGACCGGACAGCGAACACTGAAGCTTTCTTT. As protein: CASSSDRTANTEAFF.

In its sample, this clonotype was seen many times. J is TRBJ2-7 and V is TRBV20-1, with D possibly TRBD1 on 5 matching bases. Trimming took off 3 bases at V and 7 bases at J, with 16 bases between the two ends. Germline-derived CDR1 and CDR2 are DFQATT and SNEGSKA (reference sequence). The CDR3 extends over 13 amino acids. The chain's CDR3 is CSARMAGLSEQYF. CDR3 sequence (DNA): TGCAGTGCTAGGATGGCAGGGTTGTCTGAGCAGTACTTC.

J is TRBJ1-4 and V is TRBV7-3, with a possible D match to TRBD1 (6 bases). Looked up from germline, CDR1 is SGHTA and CDR2 is FQGTGA. The V and J ends lost 4 bases and 7 bases respectively, with 13 bases between them. The length of the CDR3 is 14 residues. This CDR3 reads CASSSGVPGEKLFF. The CDR3 region has the DNA TGTGCCAGCAGCTCAGGGGTTCCAGGTGAAAAACTGTTTTTT.

The rearrangement links TRBV24-1 to TRBJ2-2; D remains ambiguous. V was trimmed by 3 bases and J by 4 bases, leaving 5 bases between them. The CDR3 loop spans 13 amino acids. CDR1 and CDR2 (germline): KGHDR, SFDVKD. CDR3 DNA: TGTGCCACCAGTGATCGCCCCACCGGGGAGCTGTTTTTT. This translates into CATSDRPTGELFF.

The V gene is TRBV12-3 or TRBV12-4, the J gene TRBJ1-1; D unresolved. The length of the CDR3 is 14 residues. The ends were cut back, 0 bases at V and 2 bases at J, with 7 bases in the middle. The CDR3 DNA follows: TGTGCCAGCAGTTTAGCGGGGTTTAACACTGAAGCTTTCTTT. This encodes CASSLAGFNTEAFF.

This clonotype was seen many times. The chain links TRBV6-9 to TRBJ1-5; weak D call: TRBD1 (5 bases). CDR1 is MNHGY and CDR2 is SVAAGI in the germline V gene. This CDR3 region has 18 residues. Trimming cost V 4 bases and J 0 bases, with 19 bases left between them. The CDR3, as DNA: TGTGCCAGCAGTTTAAAGCTCAGGGTTTCCTATAGCAATCAGCCCCAGCATTTT. This encodes CASSLKLRVSYSNQPQHF.

The table lists this clonotype with a few counts. J is TRBJ2-7 and V is TRBV9, with 10 positions matching TRBD2. The CDR3 contains 15 residues. The V gene's germline CDR1 is SGDLS and CDR2 YYNGEE. V was clipped by 0 bases and J by 2 bases; unmatched bases: 2. The CDR3 coding sequence is TGTGCCAGCAGCGTAGGGACTAGCGGAACCTACGAGCAGTACTTC. This codes for CASSVGTSGTYEQYF.